These 23 T cell receptor beta chains were sequenced from one sample in a study of T cells in Graves' hyperthyroidism and ophthalmopathy. The source material, RNA transcripts, was used to amplify TCR beta CDR3 regions. RT-PCR in the first round (using the HTBI primer set) targeted the TCR CDR3. TCRdb re-derived calls from the multiplex PCR reads in MiXCR, one entry per CDR3 protein. The sample records some 620,000 distinct CDR3 sequences, around 16% being singletons. Material for sequencing was blood. The receptors stem from a woman aged 25-40 years with Graves' hyperthyroidism.

This clonotype came up many times. This chain uses TRBV14 with TRBJ2-7, with TRBD2 matching over 8 bases. CDR3 length equals 13 residues. The J segment lost 7 bases and the V segment lost 7 bases, leaving 9 bases of the junction unmatched. Germline lookup yields CDR1 SGHDN and CDR2 FVKESK. CDR3 in DNA: TGTGCCAGCACTAAGCGGGAGCGTGGTGAGCAGTACTTC. Translation gives CASTKRERGEQYF.

This clonotype occurred many times. V gene TRBV7-8 combines with J gene TRBJ1-4; D not resolved. The CDR3 contains 13 residues. V lost 2 bases, J lost 7 bases, and 8 bases lay in between. Per the germline V gene, CDR1 is SGHVS and CDR2 is FQNEAQ. The CDR3 DNA is TGTGCCAGCAGCTTATACGCCCCTGAAAAACTGTTTTTT. Translated: CASSLYAPEKLFF.

The table lists this clonotype with many counts. The gene calls are TRBV27 and TRBJ1-2; 10 bases fit TRBD1. Trimming at V came to 5 bases and at J to 9 bases, leaving 3 bases not matched to a gene. The CDR3 has 12 residues. The germline gives CDR1 MNHEY, CDR2 SMNVEV (reference sequence). The CDR3 DNA follows: TGTGCCAGCAGTCCGGGACAGGGGAGCTACACCTTC. This codes for CASSPGQGSYTF.

Comment on this clonotype: This clone may be a read error of a much larger clone one base away. The chain combines TRBV7-2 with TRBJ2-7, with TRBD1 matching over 7 bases. Germline V lookup: CDR1 SGHTA, CDR2 FQGNSA. This CDR3 is 14 amino acids long. The DNA of the CDR3 is TGTGCCAGCAGCTCCCGGACAGGATACTACGGGCAGTACTTC. Protein product: CASSSRTGYYGQYF.

This clonotype came up a few times. The chain recombines TRBV25-1 with TRBJ2-1, with no clear D. This CDR3 contains 12 residues. V was clipped by 5 bases and J by 7 bases, with 9 bases between them. Germline lookup yields CDR1 MGHDK and CDR2 SYGVNS. CDR3 in amino acids: CASSIGINEQFF. CDR3 nucleotides: TGTGCCAGCAGTATAGGAATAAATGAGCAGTTCTTC. Complete variable domain (other parts from reference TRBV25-1 and TRBJ2-1): EADIYQTPRYLVIGTGKKITLECSQTMGHDKMYWYQQDPGMELHLIHYSYGVNSTEKGDLSSESTVSRIRTEHFPLTLESARPSHTSQYLCASSIGINEQFFGPGTRLTVL.

The table lists this clonotype with a few counts. The rearrangement uses TRBV5-4 and TRBJ2-5; D is possibly TRBD2 (7 bases). From germline, CDR1 is SGHNT and CDR2 YYREEE (reference sequence). Trimming removed 2 bases at V and 10 bases at J, with 15 bases between. This CDR3 has 13 residues. The CDR3 protein is CASSFSGEGFQYF. CDR3 coding DNA: TGTGCCAGCAGCTTTTCAGGGGAGGGGTTCCAGTACTTC.

The sample holds a few counts of this clonotype. V and J are TRBV6-2 or TRBV6-3 and TRBJ1-2; possibly TRBD1 for D (5 bases). Trimming removed 6 bases at V and 8 bases at J, with 10 bases between. Looked up from germline, CDR1 is MNHEY and CDR2 is SVGEGT. The CDR3 length is 11 residues. The DNA for the CDR3 is TGTGCCAGCAGGCTAGGGGACGGCTACACCTTC. It encodes CASRLGDGYTF.

This clonotype was detected many times. The V call is TRBV5-1, the J call TRBJ2-3, with 9 bases lining up with TRBD2. The CDR3 length is 17 residues. Germline loops: CDR1 SGHRS, CDR2 YFSETQ. After removal of 0 bases from V and 2 bases from J, the junction contained 7 bases not matched to a gene. The CDR3 nucleotides read TGCGCCAGCAGCTTGGCGGGACTAGCAGAATACACAGATACGCAGTATTTT. Translated: CASSLAGLAEYTDTQYF. The whole variable domain, filled in from reference TRBV5-1 and TRBJ2-3, reads KAGVTQTPRYLIKTRGQQVTLSCSPISGHRSVSWYQQTPGQGLQFLFEYFSETQRNKGNFPGRFSGRQFSNSRSEMNVSTLELGDSALYLCASSLAGLAEYTDTQYFGPGTRLTVL.

The chain couples TRBV11-2 to TRBJ2-5, with 7 bases lining up with TRBD2. The CDR3 totals 16 residues. CDR1 SGHAT and CDR2 FQNNGV come from the germline V gene. V was clipped by 0 bases and J by 5 bases; unmatched bases: 9. The CDR3 protein is CASSLDMGGGSETQYF. The CDR3 coding sequence is TGTGCCAGCAGCTTAGATATGGGGGGGGGGTCGGAGACCCAGTACTTC. The entire variable domain, with the rest obtained from reference TRBV11-2 and TRBJ2-5, is as follows: EAGVAQSPRYKIIEKRQSVAFWCNPISGHATLYWYQQILGQGPKLLIQFQNNGVVDDSQLPKDRFSAERLKGVDSTLKIQPAKLEDSAVYLCASSLDMGGGSETQYFGPGTRLLVL.

This clonotype has at least ten counts. The genes are TRBV20-1 and TRBJ2-1; 9 nucleotides align to TRBD2. With V trimmed by 3 bases and J by 2 bases, 2 bases remained unmatched. CDR3 length: 14 amino acids. Germline V gives CDR1 DFQATT, CDR2 SNEGSKA (reference sequence). The CDR3 nucleotides are TGCAGTGCTAGTCTAGCGGGGCCCTACAATGAGCAGTTCTTC. Encoded protein: CSASLAGPYNEQFF.

The chain uses TRBV12-3 or TRBV12-4 and TRBJ2-3; TRBD2 matches at 14 bases. The length of the CDR3 is 17 residues. V shed 4 bases and J 7 bases; nucleotides not matched to a gene: 10. CDR3 residues: CASSSSGLAGVGNTQYF. DNA of the CDR3: TGTGCCAGCAGTTCCTCGGGACTAGCGGGAGTTGGGAATACGCAGTATTTT.

The genes are TRBV24-1 and TRBJ2-3; the D gene is possibly TRBD2 (5 bases). CDR1 and CDR2 (germline): KGHDR, SFDVKD. Trimming left V 1 base short and J 2 bases short, with 12 bases between. This CDR3 has 16 residues. Here the CDR3 DNA reads TGTGCCACCAGTGATTTATCCGGGATCTTCACAGATACGCAGTATTTT. Protein product: CATSDLSGIFTDTQYF.

Regarding this clonotype: This may be a read error, as it is one base from a much larger clone. This sequence joins TRBV7-2 and TRBJ2-5; 10 nucleotides align to TRBD2. This CDR3 comprises 17 residues. Germline V gene sequence: CDR1 SGHTA, CDR2 FQGNSA. The DNA of the CDR3 is TGTGCCAGCAGCTTAGCGGTCAGCGGGAGGGCCAAAGAGGCCCAGTACTTC. It yields the protein CASSLAVSGRAKEAQYF.

The chain uses TRBV28 and TRBJ2-5, with TRBD2 identical over 10 bases. Germline CDR1 reads MDHEN; CDR2 reads SYDVKM. CDR3 size: 18 residues. The ends lost 3 bases at V and 2 bases at J; junction bases unmatched: 12. As DNA, the CDR3 is TGTGCCAGCAGTTTTGGAGGTCTAGCGGGAGATGTACAAGAGACCCAGTACTTC. It codes for CASSFGGLAGDVQETQYF.

The chain has TRBV20-1 and TRBJ2-5; D perhaps matches TRBD2 (5 bases). The CDR3 covers 14 residues. CDR1 and CDR2 from the germline V gene are DFQATT and SNEGSKA (reference sequence). The V gene lost 0 bases and the J gene lost 5 bases, with 13 bases spanning the gap. In DNA form, the CDR3 reads TGCAGTGCTAGAGATGCGGGCCGAGTGGAGACCCAGTACTTC. Protein product: CSARDAGRVETQYF.

The V gene is TRBV30, the J gene TRBJ2-5; D is unclear. The CDR3 has 12 amino acids. CDR1 and CDR2 (germline): GTSNPN, SVGIG (reference sequence). V was clipped by 2 bases and J by 10 bases, with 14 bases between them. The CDR3 bases are TGTGCCTGGAGTTTGAGGCGAGGAAACCAGTACTTC. It codes for CAWSLRRGNQYF.

The chain links TRBV6-1 to TRBJ1-2, with TRBD1 matching over 9 bases. The length of the CDR3 is 15 residues. Germline V lookup: CDR1 MNHNS, CDR2 SASEGT. J lost 8 bases, V lost 8 bases, and 15 bases had no gene match. CDR3 region: CASYATGQGSTGYTF. CDR3 bases: TGTGCCAGCTATGCTACTGGACAGGGGTCTACCGGCTACACCTTC.

As for this clonotype: An end of the junction differs from the germline gene, which may be a read error. The rearrangement links TRBV27 to TRBJ2-7, with 9 bases matching TRBD2. Germline V gives CDR1 MNHEY, CDR2 SMNVEV (reference sequence). The CDR3 extends over 14 amino acids. The CDR3 is CAGSWTSESYEQYF. CDR3 DNA: TGTGCCGGCAGTTGGACTAGCGAGTCCTACGAGCAGTACTTC.

In its sample, this clonotype was seen many times. V and J are TRBV6-2 or TRBV6-3 and TRBJ2-3; unclear D gene. CDR3 size: 16 residues. V was cut by 3 bases and J by 1 base, with 14 bases left in between. CDR1 is MNHEY, CDR2 SVGEGT, per germline. In nucleotides, the CDR3 is TGTGCCAGCAGTTATGAAATACCTCGGGGCACAGATACGCAGTATTTT. This gives the protein CASSYEIPRGTDTQYF.

This clonotype has a handful of counts. The rearrangement joins TRBV2 to TRBJ1-2; D not resolved. The germline V gene has CDR1 SNHLY and CDR2 FYNNEI. V dropped 7 bases and J dropped 4 bases, with 10 bases sitting between them. CDR3 size: 12 residues. The chain's CDR3 is CASKEGPYGYTF. CDR3 in DNA: TGTGCCAGCAAGGAGGGTCCCTATGGCTACACCTTC.

This clonotype appeared a few times. CDR3 amino acids: CSAKNPPLGYTF. CDR3 sequence (DNA): TGCAGTGCTAAGAATCCCCCTTTGGGCTACACCTTC. V is TRBV20-1 and J is TRBJ1-2, with no clear D. The CDR3 is 12 residues long. CDR1 DFQATT and CDR2 SNEGSKA come from the germline V gene (reference sequence). Trimming took off 4 bases at V and 8 bases at J, with 14 bases between the two ends.

V and J are TRBV5-6 and TRBJ2-5; TRBD2 might be the D (5 bases). The CDR3 runs to 16 residues. Germline CDR1 reads SGHDT; CDR2 reads YYEEEE. Trimming stripped 2 bases from V and 5 bases from J, with 19 bases between. The CDR3, as DNA: TGTGCCAGCAGCTTTGGACCAAGCGGAAGGGAGGAGACCCAGTACTTC. Protein sequence: CASSFGPSGREETQYF.

In its sample, this clonotype was seen many times. J is TRBJ1-2 and V is TRBV28, with TRBD1 as a possible D gene (5 bases). This CDR3 has 14 residues. Between the trimmed V and J ends, which lost 3 bases and 6 bases, there was a span of 14 bases. Germline CDR1 reads MDHEN; CDR2 reads SYDVKM. The CDR3 nucleotides read TGTGCCAGCAGTTTTACCCTCGGAGGGGATGGCTACACCTTC. Its translation is CASSFTLGGDGYTF.